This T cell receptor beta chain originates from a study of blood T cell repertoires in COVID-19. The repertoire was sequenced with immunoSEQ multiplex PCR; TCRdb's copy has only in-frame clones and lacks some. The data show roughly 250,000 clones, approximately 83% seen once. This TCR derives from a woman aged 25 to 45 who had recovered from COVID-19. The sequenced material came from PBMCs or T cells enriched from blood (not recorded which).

The CDR3 spells CASRPSGRLGSYNEQFF. The CDR3 region has the DNA TGTGCCAGCAGACCCTCGGGTAGATTGGGCTCCTACAATGAGCAGTTCTTC. The J gene is TRBJ2-1, the V gene TRBV7-9, with D unresolved. Germline CDR1 reads SEHNR; CDR2 reads FQNEAQ (reference sequence). V was trimmed by 6 bases and J by 0 bases, leaving 18 bases between them. The CDR3 is 17 residues long.